This is a list of T cell receptor beta chains from one sample in a study of PD-1 blockade in mismatch repair-deficient tumors. The table came from immunoSEQ multiplex PCR; TCRdb's copy has only in-frame clones and leaves some out. The sample lists around 120,000 clones, about 88% occurring once. The specimen comprised peripheral blood, sampled 44 weeks after starting pembrolizumab. The receptors here all came from an adult with mismatch repair-deficient cancer. Both conserved end residues are part of each CDR3. Fields, in order: V gene, J gene, clone size, D gene, CDR3 protein, CDR3 DNA. The D gene is left open where the match is weak. The size field is filled for only some rows; it gives once, few, many or a size class.

TRBV27	TRBJ1-1	-	-	CASSLLGSGTEAFF	TGTGCCAGCAGTTTATTAGGGAGCGGGACTGAAGCTTTCTTT
TRBV5-6	TRBJ1-5	-	-	CASIRTEFQPQHF	TGTGCCAGCATCAGGACAGAGTTTCAGCCCCAGCATTTT
TRBV7-9	TRBJ2-2	-	TRBD2	CASSSTRTSGGGAGELFF	TGTGCCAGCAGCTCGACCCGGACTAGCGGAGGAGGGGCCGGGGAGCTGTTTTTT
TRBV28	TRBJ2-3	once	-	CASSGQSFSAGYF	TGTGCCAGCAGTGGACAGAGTTTCTCCGCTGGTTATTTT
TRBV14	TRBJ1-3	-	-	CASSQVGGNTIYF	TGTGCCAGCAGCCAAGTAGGGGGAAACACCATATATTTT
TRBV9	TRBJ2-7	-	-	CASSGGGDLSYEQYF	TGTGCCAGCAGCGGCGGGGGCGATCTCTCCTACGAGCAGTACTTC
TRBV11-3	TRBJ2-7	-	TRBD2	CASSFTSGNSYEQYF	TGTGCCAGCAGCTTTACTAGCGGGAACTCCTACGAGCAGTACTTC
TRBV6-5	TRBJ2-7	-	-	CASSNGYEQYF	TGTGCCAGCAGTAACGGCTACGAGCAGTACTTC
TRBV27	TRBJ1-1	-	-	CASSLWENTEAFF	TGTGCCAGCAGTTTATGGGAGAACACTGAAGCTTTCTTT
TRBV19	TRBJ1-1	once	-	CASSPSGWGTEAFF	TGTGCCAGTAGCCCATCGGGGTGGGGCACTGAAGCTTTCTTT
TRBV5-1	TRBJ2-3	-	TRBD2	CASSSSSGKTDTQYF	TGCGCCAGCAGCTCTTCTAGCGGGAAGACAGATACGCAGTATTTT
TRBV7-2	TRBJ2-2	-	TRBD2	CASSLSFHASGDNTGELFF	TGTGCCAGCAGCTTAAGTTTTCACGCTAGCGGAGATAACACCGGGGAGCTGTTTTTT
TRBV9	TRBJ2-7	once	TRBD2	CASSVGLAGAEQYF	TGTGCCAGCAGCGTCGGCCTAGCGGGAGCCGAGCAGTACTTC
TRBV19	TRBJ2-7	-	-	CASSIGLGAYEQYF	TGTGCCAGTAGTATAGGCTTGGGGGCCTACGAGCAGTACTTC
TRBV11-2	TRBJ2-7	-	-	CASSPRLGPYEQYF	TGTGCCAGCAGCCCACGTTTGGGTCCCTACGAGCAGTACTTC
TRBV5-4	TRBJ1-3	-	-	CASSFGGTGTGNTIYF	TGTGCCAGCAGCTTTGGGGGTACAGGGACTGGAAACACCATATATTTT
TRBV30	TRBJ1-4	-	-	CAWSAALGGEKLFF	TGTGCCTGGAGTGCAGCCCTCGGGGGGGAAAAACTGTTTTTT
TRBV6-5	TRBJ2-4	-	TRBD2	CASSDLAGEGIQYF	TGTGCCAGCAGTGACTTAGCGGGAGAGGGCATTCAGTACTTC
TRBV4-3	TRBJ1-5	once	TRBD1	CASSPSLALRQGGQPQHF	TGCGCCAGCAGCCCCTCCTTAGCACTCAGACAGGGGGGTCAGCCCCAGCATTTT
TRBV19	TRBJ2-7	few	-	CASSIVWGLNEQYF	TGTGCCAGTAGTATAGTGTGGGGACTCAATGAGCAGTACTTC
TRBV28	TRBJ2-1	-	TRBD2	CASSFTSGRGDEQFF	TGTGCCAGCAGTTTTACTAGCGGGAGGGGGGATGAGCAGTTCTTC
TRBV19	TRBJ2-7	-	-	CATKPPGRQGNEQYF	TGTGCCACTAAGCCTCCGGGACGGCAGGGAAACGAGCAGTACTTC
TRBV19	TRBJ1-1	-	-	CATRGTEAFF	TGTGCCACCCGTGGCACTGAAGCTTTCTTT
TRBV19	TRBJ2-7	-	-	CASSISRGRYEQYF	TGTGCCAGTAGTATATCAAGGGGAAGGTACGAGCAGTACTTC
TRBV19	TRBJ2-7	-	TRBD2	CASSARLAGSSYEQYF	TGTGCCAGTAGTGCAAGACTAGCGGGGAGCTCCTACGAGCAGTACTTC
TRBV19	TRBJ2-1	-	TRBD2	CASSILAGGPYNEQFF	TGTGCCAGTAGTATTCTAGCGGGAGGACCCTACAATGAGCAGTTCTTC
TRBV25-1	TRBJ2-3	few	-	CASSEYSLTDTQYF	TGTGCCAGCAGTGAATACTCCCTCACAGATACGCAGTATTTT
TRBV21-1	TRBJ2-1	-	-	CASSPRLAVKAYNEQFF	TGTGCCAGCAGCCCACGACTAGCCGTGAAAGCTTACAATGAGCAGTTCTTC
TRBV7-2	TRBJ1-5	-	TRBD1	CASSLAPGGTAYQPQHF	TGTGCCAGCAGCTTAGCCCCCGGTGGGACAGCCTATCAGCCCCAGCATTTT
TRBV7-2	TRBJ1-5	-	-	CASSPRGYSNQPQHF	TGTGCCAGCAGCCCGAGGGGATATAGCAATCAGCCCCAGCATTTT
TRBV7-3	TRBJ2-2	-	TRBD1	CASSPQGTGITGELFF	TGTGCCAGCAGCCCCCAGGGGACAGGGATAACCGGGGAGCTGTTTTTT
TRBV28	TRBJ2-1	-	TRBD1	CASNRGYNEQFF	TGTGCCAGCAACAGGGGCTACAATGAGCAGTTCTTC
TRBV14	TRBJ2-5	-	-	CASSQVGTRGRETQYF	TGTGCCAGCAGCCAAGTCGGAACACGGGGCAGGGAGACCCAGTACTTC
TRBV7-6	TRBJ2-3	few	TRBD2	CASSPRREGHTQYF	TGTGCCAGCAGCCCCCGGCGGGAGGGCCACACGCAGTATTTT
TRBV4-1	TRBJ2-6	-	-	CASSQYTAGDFHPSSGANVLTF	TGCGCCAGCAGCCAGTACACGGCAGGGGATTTCCACCCCAGCTCTGGGGCCAACGTCCTGACTTTC
TRBV28	TRBJ2-7	once	TRBD1	CASSLSSAGQGAHEQYF	TGTGCCAGCAGTTTATCCTCGGCGGGGCAGGGGGCCCACGAGCAGTACTTC
TRBV5-1	TRBJ2-3	-	-	CASSLGWTPSTDTQYF	TGCGCCAGCAGCTTGGGCTGGACACCTAGCACAGATACGCAGTATTTT
TRBV7-8	TRBJ1-5	-	-	CASSSKGAVWGNQPQHF	TGTGCCAGCAGCTCAAAAGGGGCGGTATGGGGCAATCAGCCCCAGCATTTT
TRBV6-6	TRBJ2-2	-	TRBD1	CASSPGTGITEELFF	TGTGCCAGCAGTCCCGGGACAGGGATCACAGAGGAGCTGTTTTTT
TRBV29-1	TRBJ2-1	-	-	CSVELGYIYNEQFF	TGCAGCGTTGAACTGGGGTACATTTACAATGAGCAGTTCTTC
TRBV4-3	TRBJ2-7	-	-	CASSQDYSYEQYF	TGCGCCAGCAGCCAAGATTACAGTTACGAGCAGTACTTC
TRBV19	TRBJ2-6	-	-	CASSIVGPYRVSTSGANVLTF	TGTGCCAGTAGTATAGTGGGCCCCTACAGGGTAAGCACCTCTGGGGCCAACGTCCTGACTTTC
TRBV29-1	TRBJ2-7	-	-	CSVELRGPSSYEQYF	TGCAGCGTTGAGTTGCGGGGGCCGAGCTCCTACGAGCAGTACTTC
TRBV6-6	TRBJ2-5	few	-	CASRMGQIETQYF	TGTGCCAGCAGGATGGGACAAATAGAGACCCAGTACTTC
TRBV7-2	TRBJ1-5	-	-	CASSSEVVGNQPQHF	TGTGCCAGCAGCTCAGAGGTTGTGGGCAATCAGCCCCAGCATTTT
TRBV29-1	TRBJ2-7	-	-	CSVGPGADEQYF	TGCAGCGTTGGACCCGGAGCAGACGAGCAGTACTTC
TRBV5-8	TRBJ2-7	-	TRBD1	CASSYRGTEFYEQYF	TGTGCCAGCAGCTACCGAGGGACAGAGTTCTACGAGCAGTACTTC
TRBV19	TRBJ2-1	-	-	CASSRTRNEQFF	TGTGCCAGTAGTCGAACTAGGAATGAGCAGTTCTTC
TRBV28	TRBJ2-7	-	TRBD1	CASSLLKGGAYF	TGTGCCAGCAGTTTATTGAAAGGGGGCGCGTACTTC
TRBV10-1	TRBJ2-3	-	-	CASSYELDGDTQYF	TGCGCCAGCAGCTATGAACTCGACGGGGATACGCAGTATTTT
TRBV7-2	TRBJ2-1	-	-	CASSPGGPSYNEQFF	TGTGCCAGCAGCCCCGGCGGTCCCTCCTACAATGAGCAGTTCTTC
TRBV11-2	TRBJ2-7	-	-	CASSRGWLARAYEQYF	TGTGCCAGCAGCCGGGGGTGGCTAGCGCGGGCCTACGAGCAGTACTTC